The 7 T cell receptor beta chains given below trace back to one sample, sequenced in a study of breast tumors, draining lymph nodes, adjacent tissues. TCRdb redid the calling of the multiplex PCR reads with MiXCR, one entry per CDR3 protein. The top ten clones hold under 3% of a sample with some 150,000 distinct CDR3 sequences, about a fifth of them seen once. Breast cancer patients provided tissue from their axillary draining lymph nodes. The sequenced sample consisted of axillary lymph node tissue. The receptors were sampled from a female donor with breast cancer. Some clones in this sample may be carry-over from other donors' samples.

This clonotype was counted at least ten times. The chain couples TRBV7-2 to TRBJ2-2; 9 bases are a match to TRBD2. V lost 3 bases and J lost 6; bases outside the gene matches: 5. This CDR3 has 15 amino acids. Per the germline V gene, CDR1 is SGHTA and CDR2 is FQGNSA. The chain's CDR3 is CASSFEIAGAGELFF. Here the CDR3 DNA reads TGTGCCAGCAGCTTCGAGATAGCGGGAGCCGGGGAGCTGTTTTTT.

Ten or more counts support this clonotype. The chain links TRBV19 to TRBJ2-7; no definite D call. Germline CDR1 reads LNHDA; CDR2 reads SQIVND (reference sequence). V was clipped by 0 bases and J by 3 bases, with 12 bases between them. The CDR3 extends over 15 amino acids. Here the CDR3 reads CASSIDHSPHYEQYF. The CDR3 bases are TGTGCCAGTAGTATAGATCATTCCCCCCACTACGAGCAGTACTTC.

This clonotype was picked up many times. V gene TRBV4-2 combines with J gene TRBJ1-6; no clear D. The length of the CDR3 is 15 residues. Per germline, CDR1 LGHNA and CDR2 YNFKEQ. The V end lost 0 bases, the J end lost 7 bases, and 10 bases lay between the germline ends. CDR3 nucleotide sequence: TGTGCCAGCAGCCAAGAGGGCCGGCTAAATTCACCCCTCCACTTT. Translation gives CASSQEGRLNSPLHF.

This clonotype was seen at least ten times. V usage is TRBV4-3 and J usage is TRBJ2-7, with a possible D match to TRBD2 (6 bases). Germline CDR1 is LGHNA and CDR2 is YSLEER. The CDR3 runs 16 residues. V lost 0 bases, J lost 1 base, and 13 bases lay in between. The CDR3 nucleotides read TGCGCCAGCAGCCAAGATCGGGCGGGAATTTCCTACGAGCAGTACTTC. Translating gives CASSQDRAGISYEQYF.

Comments on this clonotype: Its ends do not fully match the called genes, so a read error is possible. The chain links TRBV6-2 or TRBV6-3 to TRBJ2-7, with TRBD1 matching over 7 bases. The CDR3 covers 13 residues. Germline V gene data show CDR1 as MNHEY and CDR2 as SVGEGT. The CDR3 sequence is CATHQGVPPERYF. The CDR3 DNA sequence: TGTGCCACGCATCAGGGGGTCCCCCCCGAGCGGTACTTC.

Of note for this clonotype: This clone may be a read error of a much larger clone one base away. The chain joins TRBV28 to TRBJ2-7; the match to TRBD1 covers 7 bases. The junction had 11 bases not matched to a gene; V was cut back by 8 bases and J by 7 bases. Germline assignment: CDR1 MDHEN and CDR2 SYDVKM. This CDR3 is 13 amino acids long. The CDR3 is CASGHDRVEEQYF. The CDR3 region has the DNA TGTGCCAGCGGACACGACAGGGTGGAAGAGCAGTACTTC.

This clonotype was recorded at least ten times. The chain combines TRBV24-1 with TRBJ2-5; tentatively, D is TRBD2 (5 bases). The CDR3 runs to 12 residues. Germline assignment: CDR1 KGHDR and CDR2 SFDVKD. V lost 6 bases and J 7 bases, leaving 11 bases between the germline ends. The CDR3 sequence: CATSRGRGTQYF. CDR3 in DNA: TGTGCCACCAGTCGGGGTCGCGGGACCCAGTACTTC.